Listed below are T cell receptor beta chains from one sample, sequenced in a study of T cell changes during pregnancy in multiple sclerosis. Here immunoSEQ multiplex PCR was the method, and the copy in TCRdb shows in-frame clones only, minus some. The sample contains approximately 43,000 clones, roughly 91% of which appear only once. The source was CD8+ T cells from peripheral blood mononuclear cells, collected in the first trimester of pregnancy. The receptors here all came from a female donor with multiple sclerosis, enrolled in a pregnancy study. Both conserved end residues are trimmed from each CDR3. Fields, in order: CDR3 length, V gene, CDR3 protein.

len: 10
v_gene: TRBV30
CDR3aa: AWDGTARSYT

len: 13
v_gene: TRBV6-1
CDR3aa: ASSEEVGAYNEQF

len: 14
v_gene: TRBV5-1
CDR3aa: ASSSPSGTDTDTQY

len: 14
v_gene: TRBV6-5
CDR3aa: ASSYSSNRGADTQY

len: 14
v_gene: TRBV7-3
CDR3aa: ASSLERGDFYNEQF

len: 12
v_gene: TRBV5-8
CDR3aa: ASSLVPRGTEAF

len: 13
v_gene: TRBV10-3
CDR3aa: AISAGGGQAFEAF

len: 15
v_gene: TRBV13
CDR3aa: ASSSGRLGDGTDTQY

len: 15
v_gene: TRBV29-1
CDR3aa: SVAGTGGDANTGELF

len: 14
v_gene: TRBV10-3
CDR3aa: AASLGTGDTYGGYT

len: 10
v_gene: TRBV6-5
CDR3aa: ASSLDSYEQY

len: 11
v_gene: TRBV5-1
CDR3aa: ASSTRVGQPQH

len: 13
v_gene: TRBV14
CDR3aa: ASSQFGDSQETQY